This TCR beta chain was recorded in a study of blood T cell repertoires in COVID-19. For the study at large: Sites across the United States, Italy and Spain contributed samples from acute and convalescent COVID-19. From T cells, B-cell-depleted T cells, or PBMCs came the material, which was cDNA or gDNA.

V dropped 10 bases and J dropped 1; count of bases not matched to a gene: 5. Germline V gene lookup returns CDR1 SEHNR and CDR2 FQNEAQ (reference sequence). The CDR3 runs 15 residues. In the original analysis: Cell counts per sample came from amplifying reference gene primers. Profiled with immunoSEQ multiplex PCR; TCRdb holds only in-frame clones, not every one. That table gives V, J and clone size, and the DNA gave D and trimming. Found here are some 46,000 clones, around four fifths of them singletons; the top ten hold approximately 6%. Material for sequencing was peripheral blood. The receptor's source is a woman older than 75 with acute or convalescent COVID-19. This sequence joins TRBV7-9 and TRBJ1-6, with TRBD1 matching 9 bases. CDR3: CATLQGASYNSPLHF. The CDR3 DNA follows: TGTGCCACCCTACAGGGGGCTTCCTATAATTCACCCCTCCACTTT.